This TCR beta chain was sequenced during a study of monozygotic twins with inflammatory bowel disease. TCRdb reworked the 5' RACE reads into one entry per CDR3 protein, no DNA. This sample's table has roughly 100,000 distinct CDR3 sequences. Germline assignment: CDR1 LNHNV and CDR2 YYDKDF (reference sequence). The CDR3 loop spans 13 amino acids. This receptor was identified in a human donor with ulcerative colitis or Crohn's disease, or a healthy co-twin of an affected twin (not recorded which). The sequenced sample consisted of blood. The chain couples TRBV15 to TRBJ2-7; as DNA is missing, the TRBD2 call by TCRdb cannot be tested. CDR3 sequence reads: CATSRRDSKEQYF.